Listed here is a single T cell receptor (beta chain). This entry belongs to a study of blood T cell repertoires in COVID-19. Study information: COVID-19 samples collected from the United States, Italy and Spain covered acute and convalescent phases. PBMCs, B-cell-depleted T cells, or T cells were the source of the cDNA or gDNA that made up the material.

The assay was immunoSEQ multiplex PCR, and TCRdb's table has in-frame clones only and misses some. The sample has 150,000 to 170,000 clones, nearly 80% seen once. CDR3 size: 14 residues. Trimming pared 0 bases from V and 8 bases from J, leaving 11 bases between. CDR1 and CDR2 (germline): MNHEY, SMNVEV (reference sequence). Sequencing was done on a sample of peripheral blood. The V and J genes are TRBV27 and TRBJ2-1, with D possibly TRBD1 on 5 matching bases. The TCR originated in a man older than 75 with acute or convalescent COVID-19. The CDR3, as DNA: TGTGCCAGCAGTTTATCAGGCAGGGCAGATGAGCAGTTCTTC. Protein sequence: CASSLSGRADEQFF.